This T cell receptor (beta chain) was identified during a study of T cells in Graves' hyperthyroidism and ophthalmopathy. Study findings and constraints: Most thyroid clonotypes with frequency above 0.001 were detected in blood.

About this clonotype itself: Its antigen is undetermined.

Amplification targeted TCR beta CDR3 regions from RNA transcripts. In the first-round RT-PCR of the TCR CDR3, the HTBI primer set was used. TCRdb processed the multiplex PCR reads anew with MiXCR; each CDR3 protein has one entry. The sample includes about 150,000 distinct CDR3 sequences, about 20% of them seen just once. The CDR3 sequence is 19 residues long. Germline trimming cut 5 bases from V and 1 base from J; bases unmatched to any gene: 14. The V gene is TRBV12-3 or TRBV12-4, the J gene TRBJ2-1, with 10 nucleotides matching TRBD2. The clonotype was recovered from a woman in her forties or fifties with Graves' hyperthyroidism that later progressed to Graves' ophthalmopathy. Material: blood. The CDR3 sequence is CASSPVLGLAVVSYNEQFF. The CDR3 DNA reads TGTGCCAGCAGTCCCGTATTAGGACTAGCGGTCGTATCCTACAATGAGCAGTTCTTC.